This passage covers 22 T cell receptor beta chains from one sample sequenced in a study of Ad26.COV2.S vaccination and SARS-CoV-2 variants (dated by TCRdb to the early 2020s). Preparation of the library involved the immunoSEQ multiplex PCR assay. Held by TCRdb, this immuneACCESS table contains in-frame sequences only and omits some clones. Under half of the omission traces to an unresolved V gene where checked; the cause of the rest is unknown. The sample table holds some 640,000 clones, of which 80% to 90% were seen once. Of the sample, about 1.5% falls within the top ten clones. The sample's treatment or condition label is to be understood as: 15 to 20 received Ad26.COV2.S at low or high dose, single or two shots; about 5 received placebo; per-sample allocation not given. Repertoires of vaccine and placebo recipients were sequenced from samples taken on day 63 after the first injection. Specimen: peripheral blood, collected in a trial of Ad26.COV2.S vaccine versus placebo. The receptors shown here come from a person aged 18-65 years who received the Ad26.COV2.S COVID-19 vaccine or a placebo.

The genes are TRBV11-2 and TRBJ1-1; D might be TRBD1 (6 bases). The V and J ends lost 4 bases and 4 bases respectively, with 25 bases between them. Per the germline V gene, CDR1 is SGHAT and CDR2 is FQNNGV. The CDR3 is 18 residues long. Here the CDR3 DNA reads TGTGCCAGCAGCTCCCTTCGTACTACAGGGAAGGAGGGCACTGAAGCTTTCTTT. Residues: CASSSLRTTGKEGTEAFF.

The chain joins TRBV3-1 (or the pseudogene TRBV3-2) to TRBJ2-3, with D tentatively TRBD2 (5 bases). This CDR3 comprises 13 residues. The germline V gene has CDR1 LGHDT and CDR2 YNNKEL (reference sequence). Trimming cost V 4 bases and J 6 bases, with 11 bases left between them. The chain's CDR3 is CASSPGGVDTQYF. The CDR3 DNA reads as TGTGCCAGCAGCCCCGGAGGAGTGGATACGCAGTATTTT.

The chain uses TRBV6-5 and TRBJ1-4; D is unresolved. Deletions cut 6 bases from V and 2 bases from J, with 13 bases between. Germline V gene lookup returns CDR1 MNHEY and CDR2 SVGAGI. This CDR3 has 15 amino acids. CDR3 DNA: TGTGCCAGCAGCCCCGTGGGAGGGACTAATGAAAAACTGTTTTTT. This translates into CASSPVGGTNEKLFF.

This clone was seen only once. V and J are TRBV6-5 and TRBJ2-4; TRBD1 is a possible D gene (5 bases). Germline CDR1 is MNHEY and CDR2 is SVGAGI. This CDR3 has 13 residues. V was cut by 3 bases and J by 9 bases, with 12 bases left in between. DNA of the CDR3: TGTGCCAGCAGTTATGGGCCCCAGGGCATTCAGTACTTC. Translation gives CASSYGPQGIQYF.

The V and J genes are TRBV27 and TRBJ2-2; D might be TRBD1 or TRBD2, each matching 6 bases. V was shortened by 4 bases and J by 4 bases, with 13 bases between the two germline ends. Germline V gene sequence: CDR1 MNHEY, CDR2 SMNVEV (reference sequence). The CDR3 has 15 residues. The CDR3 sequence: CASSSGRGLTGELFF. CDR3 sequence (DNA): TGTGCCAGCAGTTCAGGACGGGGGCTCACCGGGGAGCTGTTTTTT.

V is TRBV6-5 and J is TRBJ1-3; no clear D gene. Germline V gives CDR1 MNHEY, CDR2 SVGAGI. The CDR3 runs to 12 residues. The V gene lost 4 bases and the J gene lost 9 bases, with 10 bases spanning the gap. The CDR3 here is CASSSPSSTIYF. The DNA for the CDR3 is TGTGCCAGCAGTTCCCCGTCGTCCACCATATATTTT.

The chain combines TRBV21-1 with TRBJ2-5; TRBD1 is taken as the D call from the table, unchecked against the DNA. TRBV21-1 is shown as a pseudogene. The CDR3 has 13 residues. The CDR3 loop is CASSKPRDSRQYF. The DNA of the CDR3 is TGTGCCAGCAGCAAACCCCGCGACAGTAGGCAGTACTTC.

The chain couples TRBV5-1 to TRBJ1-2; the D gene is possibly TRBD1 (5 bases). Between the trimmed V and J ends, which lost 0 bases and 4 bases, there was a span of 10 bases. Germline CDR1 reads SGHRS; CDR2 reads YFSETQ. The CDR3 spans 14 residues. CDR3 in amino acids: CASSLDQGAYGYTF. The CDR3, as DNA: TGCGCCAGCAGCTTGGATCAGGGCGCCTATGGCTACACCTTC.

V and J are TRBV5-1 and TRBJ1-2, with 8 bases aligning to TRBD1. CDR1 and CDR2 from the germline V gene are SGHRS and YFSETQ. The CDR3 contains 14 residues. V gave up 0 bases and J gave up 7 bases; unmatched junction bases: 5. The chain's CDR3 is CASSLESGGSGYTF. The CDR3 coding sequence is TGCGCCAGCAGCTTGGAGTCAGGGGGCTCTGGCTACACCTTC.

This chain links TRBV3-1 (or the pseudogene TRBV3-2) with TRBJ1-3; D is possibly TRBD1 (5 bases). Germline CDR1 and CDR2: LGHDT and YNNKEL (reference sequence). V was shortened by 4 bases and J by 4 bases, with 11 bases between the two germline ends. The CDR3 spans 14 residues. The CDR3 region is CASSRAGSGNTIYF. CDR3 sequence (DNA): TGTGCCAGCAGCCGAGCAGGGTCAGGAAACACCATATATTTT.

This clone was found once. The chain carries TRBV24-1 and TRBJ2-7; D is unresolved. Germline loops: CDR1 KGHDR, CDR2 SFDVKD. The V end lost 2 bases, the J end lost 2 bases, and 15 bases lay between the germline ends. The CDR3 has 16 residues. The CDR3 here is CATSDSHSRVPYEQYF. As DNA, the CDR3 is TGTGCCACCAGTGATTCTCACTCACGGGTCCCCTACGAGCAGTACTTC.

This chain joins TRBV11-2 and TRBJ2-5; 7 bases fit TRBD2. CDR1 is SGHAT and CDR2 is FQNNGV in the germline V gene. CDR3 length: 15 amino acids. V was pared by 1 base and J by 3 bases, with 5 bases of the junction left unmatched. The CDR3 nucleotides are TGTGCCAGCAGCTTAGTTGGGGCGGGAGAAGAGACCCAGTACTTC. Its translation: CASSLVGAGEETQYF. Supplemented by reference TRBV11-2 and TRBJ2-5, the full variable domain reads EAGVAQSPRYKIIEKRQSVAFWCNPISGHATLYWYQQILGQGPKLLIQFQNNGVVDDSQLPKDRFSAERLKGVDSTLKIQPAKLEDSAVYLCASSLVGAGEETQYFGPGTRLLVL.

This chain's CDR3 is CASRRTSANNEQFF. In DNA, the CDR3 is TGTGCCAGCAGAAGGACTAGCGCCAACAATGAGCAGTTCTTC. The chain joins TRBV25-1 to TRBJ2-1, with TRBD2 matching 9 bases. Trimming removed 6 bases from V and 5 bases from J; junction bases left unmatched: 5. CDR1 and CDR2 from the germline V gene are MGHDK and SYGVNS. This CDR3 is 14 amino acids long.

The chain combines TRBV6-5 with TRBJ1-5; TRBD1 agrees at 8 bases. Trimming at V came to 5 bases and at J to 2 bases, leaving 5 bases not matched to a gene. Germline lookup yields CDR1 MNHEY and CDR2 SVGAGI. The CDR3 has 15 residues. CDR3 residues: CASSIGQGGNQPQHF. CDR3 DNA: TGTGCCAGCAGTATCGGACAGGGCGGCAATCAGCCCCAGCATTTT.

CDR3 in DNA: TGTGCCAGCAGCACATGGGGGAACACTGAAGCTTTCTTT. Its protein product is CASSTWGNTEAFF. The rearrangement links TRBV6-6 to TRBJ1-1; D ambiguous. Trimming stripped 6 bases from V and 1 base from J, with 9 bases between. Germline lookup yields CDR1 MNHNY and CDR2 SVGAGI (reference sequence). This CDR3 spans 13 amino acids.

J is TRBJ2-5 and V is TRBV4-2; 10 positions match TRBD2. The CDR3 loop spans 16 amino acids. CDR1 is LGHNA, CDR2 YNFKEQ, per germline. V lost 1 base and J lost 1; bases outside the gene matches: 3. The CDR3: CASSQGERGGQETQYF. In DNA, the CDR3 is TGTGCCAGCAGCCAAGGGGAGCGGGGGGGCCAAGAGACCCAGTACTTC.

This clone appeared once. The chain has TRBV19 and TRBJ2-1; 16 nucleotides align to TRBD2. Germline V CDR1 and CDR2: LNHDA, SQIVND (reference sequence). CDR3 length: 17 residues. J lost 10 bases, V lost 1 base, and 7 bases had no gene match. The CDR3 DNA reads TGTGCCAGTAGTATAGGTGGGACTAGCGGGGGGGCGACGGAGCAGTTCTTC. The encoded protein is CASSIGGTSGGATEQFF.

This clone was recorded a few times. The chain carries TRBV15 and TRBJ1-4; D is possibly TRBD1 (6 bases). CDR1 LNHNV and CDR2 YYDKDF come from the germline V gene (reference sequence). V was clipped by 0 bases and J by 6 bases, with 14 bases between them. This CDR3 is 16 amino acids long. The CDR3 reads CATSRDLRGGDEKLFF. For the CDR3, the DNA is TGTGCCACCAGCAGAGATCTGAGGGGGGGCGATGAAAAACTGTTTTTT.

V is TRBV9 and J is TRBJ1-5; 8 bases are shared with TRBD1. The CDR3 runs 14 residues. Germline trimming cut 2 bases from V and 7 bases from J; bases unmatched to any gene: 5. The germline CDR1 and CDR2 sequences are SGDLS and YYNGEE. CDR3 region: CASSVSGGGQPQHF. Written as DNA, the CDR3 is TGTGCCAGCAGCGTTTCAGGGGGCGGGCAGCCCCAGCATTTT.

V and J are TRBV3-1 (or the pseudogene TRBV3-2) and TRBJ2-7; D is perhaps TRBD1 or TRBD2 (5 bases each). Germline CDR1 reads LGHDT; CDR2 reads YNNKEL (reference sequence). The V gene lost 0 bases and the J gene lost 2 bases, with 23 bases spanning the gap. This CDR3 region has 19 residues. In DNA, the CDR3 is TGTGCCAGCAGCCAAGAAAGAGGGGCATGGACCCGTTTTCCCTACGAGCAGTACTTC. Its protein product is CASSQERGAWTRFPYEQYF.

The V call is TRBV11-3, the J call TRBJ1-4; TRBD1 aligns across 10 bases. The CDR3 has 16 amino acids. V shed 8 bases, J shed 2 bases, and the junction held 8 bases outside the gene matches. Germline loops: CDR1 SGHNT, CDR2 YENEEA. The CDR3 coding sequence is TGTGCCAGCGGCCAGACAGGGGGCGGCACTAATGAAAAACTGTTTTTT. This translates into CASGQTGGGTNEKLFF.

A word on this clone: At the DNA level, this CDR3 is encoded by other sequences in the same sample as well. This chain links TRBV5-1 with TRBJ2-5; no clear D. V shed 0 bases and J shed 2 bases, with 8 bases lying between them. The CDR3 has 14 amino acids. Germline CDR1 reads SGHRS; CDR2 reads YFSETQ. The CDR3 sequence is CASSLEASQETQYF. The CDR3 coding sequence is TGCGCCAGCAGCTTGGAGGCATCTCAAGAGACCCAGTACTTC.